This TCR beta chain was identified during a study of T cell responses to AZD1222 COVID-19 vaccine (dated by TCRdb to the early 2020s). In the study overall: Because spike-specific TCR depth and breadth did not differ between the two schedules, AZD1222 recipients who got a second dose at roughly 4 weeks were pooled with those who got a second dose at roughly 12 weeks. A total of over 230 trial participants underwent TCR sequencing, of whom 207 received two doses of AZD1222 and about 26 received two doses of the MenACWY control vaccine. Trial participants were enrolled by age into 18-55, 56-69 and 70-plus year subgroups, with around 150, 28 and 57 TCR-sequenced participants respectively.

The research as a whole found: After two AZD1222 doses, both the breadth and the depth of spike-specific TCRs were significantly higher than at day 0 and than in MenACWY recipients. Vaccine-associated CD4 TCRs spanned the whole spike protein, with dominant responses in regions 160-218 and 743-854. Participants were mostly white British, with more females than males. The authors suggested clonal diversity may have been underestimated. Conclusions about previously exposed vaccinees are limited because only a handful of AZD1222 recipients were SARS-CoV-2 seropositive at baseline. Epitopes outside the regions mutated in the B.1.351 and B.1.1.7 variants were reportedly recognized by nearly half of the unique spike-specific TCRs. No day 14 peak-response samples were available, so repertoires were characterized only after the peak T cell response. The 56-69-year group was small, and its depth increase did not reach significance, likely because of low power.

The CDR3 regions of human TCRbeta chains were analyzed by immunosequencing. As for the original processing: TCRs in the repertoires were compared against a reference library of SARS-CoV-2-specific TCRs that had been generated with the MIRA antigen-specificity platform. Breadth was defined as the fraction of unique TCRs that were SARS-CoV-2-associated, and depth was defined as the fraction of total T cells that were SARS-CoV-2-associated. Each spike-specific TCR was assigned to its reactive spike region and to a CD4 or CD8 class using the MIRA data. Log10-transformed breadth and depth values were compared by one-way ANOVA with Sidak's multiple comparisons tests. The table was pulled from immuneACCESS by TCRdb, which kept in-frame rearrangements only. Such tables lose some clones; where checked, under half of the loss comes from unresolved V genes, and the rest has no known cause. The V and J calls and clone size were taken over from that table, and D and trimming were inferred from the DNA. This sample comprises about 160,000 clones, 90% to 95% of them detected only once. The ten most abundant clones make up roughly 1.3% of the sample.

Of note for this clone: Its antigen target is currently unknown. The record has no base qualities; no much larger clone is one base away.

The intended sense of this specimen's time point label: baseline before first vaccination. Vaccinee samples were obtained from the UK trials COV001 and COV002, which included a single-blind randomized controlled phase 2/3 trial of AZD1222 (ChAdOx1 nCoV-19) in healthy adults. Trial participant PBMC samples were collected at day 0 and day 28 after the second dose for TCRbeta chain sequencing. The sequences come from peripheral blood, collected on day 0 of AZD1222 vaccination. This clonotype originated in an adult in good health.

The CDR3 region: CASSGTGGKVETQYF. The nucleotides read TGTGCCAGTAGCGGGACCGGGGGGAAGGTGGAGACCCAGTACTTC. Recombination connected TRBV19 to TRBJ2-5; 7 central bases correspond to TRBD2. The CDR3 spans 15 residues, from the cysteine through the phenylalanine. Only the CDR3 DNA is retained, 45 bases long and in frame from the first base. From a lookup of the germline V gene (reference sequence), CDR1 and CDR2 are LNHDA and SQIVND. Trimming takes 6 bases off V and 5 bases off J; junction bases not matched to a gene: 12.